A selection of T cell receptor beta chains follows, all from one sample in a study of cytomegalovirus exposure and HLA in healthy donors. Assay: immunoSEQ multiplex PCR; the TCRdb copy retains only in-frame clones and omits some. The sample has about 250,000 clones, about 90% seen once. The sequenced sample was PBMCs. These receptors came from a man aged 18 to 29 in good health and CMV-seropositive. CDR3s include the opening cysteine and the closing phenylalanine or tryptophan. The order of the fields is V gene, J gene, CDR3 protein.

>TRBV7-6|TRBJ2-3
CASSPLAFTDTQYF
>TRBV27|TRBJ1-1
CASSLATASGTEAFF
>TRBV30|TRBJ1-2
CAWSPRSYGYTF
>TRBV7-9|TRBJ2-5
CASSLAGRVQETQYF
>TRBV6-5|TRBJ1-3
CASSYSMDRLYAIYF
>TRBV19|TRBJ1-1
CASSEGMNTEAFF
>TRBV7-2|TRBJ1-2
CASSLVPGTQNYGYTF
>TRBV6-6|TRBJ2-7
CASSNDKTSDPYEQYF
>TRBV5-1|TRBJ1-4
CASSRGVNGEKLFF
>TRBV13|TRBJ1-5
CASSRTVNQPQHF
>TRBV6-4|TRBJ2-1
CASSEMGLAGGYNEQFF
>TRBV2|TRBJ1-5
CASRVDRGSNQPQHF
>TRBV9|TRBJ2-7
CASSEGLADSYEQYF
>TRBV4-1|TRBJ1-3
CASSQDSGGRGERNTIYF
>TRBV7-9|TRBJ2-7
CASSSLAGDSQYEQYF
>TRBV27|TRBJ2-7
CASSLTDPYEQYF
>TRBV5-4|TRBJ2-2
CASSAGSTNTGELFF